This entry features one T cell receptor beta chain sequence. Based on its abundance in the sample, this clonotype is medium-sized (0.01 to 0.1%). Its antigen remains undetermined. No per-base quality is available; no much larger clone lies one base away. The CDR3, cysteine through phenylalanine, is 12 amino acids long. The sequence is cut down to CDR3 DNA, 36 bases in frame from base 1. CDR1 and CDR2 were assigned from the germline V gene (reference sequence) as PRHDT and FYEKMQ. Relative to germline, V is 5 bases shorter and J is 11 bases shorter, with 15 bases between their ends. This sample is part of a study of CD8 T cells in ankylosing spondylitis (dated by TCRdb to about 2017). With regard to the full study: T cell receptor beta repertoires were profiled in healthy donors and ankylosing spondylitis patients so that disease-linked TCR variants could be found. Peripheral blood samples were taken, and synovial fluid was additionally collected from ankylosing spondylitis patients. The whole study cohort included over a hundred healthy donors and under 30 ankylosing spondylitis patients.

Sequencing relied on an Illumina HiSeq 2500. TCR beta libraries were prepared by quantitative 5'-RACE with molecular barcodes. The original pipeline was this. A new computational method, built on a probabilistic model of VDJ rearrangement, was used to identify disease-linked TCR variants. Through fastp at Q25 and MiXCR, TCRdb rebuilt clones from the public reads, retaining in-frame beta chains. Rows merge per CDR3 protein into single entries with the most common DNA and genes. TCRdb, not the original authors, processed these V and J calls. This sample comprises around 130,000 distinct CDR3 sequences, around 7% of them detected only once. The ten largest clones add up to 10% to 15% of the sample. What the research found in general, with its limitations: The disease-linked clones were reported as significantly enriched in matched synovial fluid samples from ankylosing spondylitis patients. A TCR beta motif made up of under ten highly homologous amino acid variants appeared to be characteristic of blood from ankylosing spondylitis patients. In peripheral blood, the disease-linked clones were found at relatively low frequencies and had a CD8+ phenotype. Some of the motif variants had been reported before in the synovial fluid and blood of reactive arthritis patients, a finding that suggests common disease-initiation mechanisms.

The sequence is built from TRBV13 and TRBJ1-2; the D gene is perhaps TRBD1, on 5 matching bases. The TCR sequence derives from a male donor with ankylosing spondylitis or in good health (not recorded which). Source material: blood, either unsorted or a sorted T cell fraction (not recorded which). The CDR3 has the sequence CASSLLKGVYTF. The sequenced DNA: TGTGCCAGCAGCCTCCTAAAAGGGGTGTACACCTTC.